The 11 T cell receptor beta chains below all came from one sample that was sequenced in a study of shared clonotypes between healthy human individuals. Terminally differentiated effector memory CD45RA+ cells were left out of the naive CD8 fraction, which was CD45RO-negative and positively selected for CCR7. The repertoire was sequenced with immunoSEQ multiplex PCR; TCRdb's copy has only in-frame clones and lacks some. The sample has 1.5 million to 2.5 million clones, about 94% seen once. Sequenced sample: naive CD8+ T cells sorted from blood. These receptors were collected from a man aged 18 to 30 in good health.

This clone was seen a single time. This sample also contains other DNA sequences that code for the same CDR3. The chain uses TRBV5-5 and TRBJ2-7; TRBD1 matches at 9 bases. The V gene end was trimmed by 3 bases and the J gene end by 4 bases; junction bases not matched to a gene: 2. This CDR3 is built from 13 residues. CDR1 is SGHKS, CDR2 YYEKEE, per germline (reference sequence). CDR3 amino acids: CASSWGQGYEQYF. The CDR3 DNA sequence: TGTGCCAGCAGCTGGGGACAGGGTTACGAGCAGTACTTC.

The chain has TRBV7-9 and TRBJ1-4; possibly TRBD1 for D (5 bases). The germline V and J ends were trimmed by 5 bases and 4 bases, with 8 bases remaining between them. Germline lookup yields CDR1 SEHNR and CDR2 FQNEAQ (reference sequence). This CDR3 has 13 amino acids. The DNA for the CDR3 is TGTGCCAGCAGCACGACAGTTAATGAAAAACTGTTTTTT. Translating gives CASSTTVNEKLFF.

The chain employs TRBV30 and TRBJ1-1; a weak D match, TRBD1 (6 bases). From germline, CDR1 is GTSNPN and CDR2 SVGIG (reference sequence). The CDR3 has 14 amino acids. Trimming took 5 bases from V and 0 from J, leaving 13 bases between them. CDR3 coding DNA: TGTGCCTGGGGTAGACAGGTCATGAACACTGAAGCTTTCTTT. Translated, it gives CAWGRQVMNTEAFF.

The rearrangement uses TRBV6-5 and TRBJ2-7; D is perhaps TRBD2 (7 bases). Germline V gives CDR1 MNHEY, CDR2 SVGAGI. V lost 5 bases and J lost 7, with 15 bases in between. The CDR3 totals 13 residues. The CDR3 protein is CASSPGGGLEQYF. The CDR3 bases are TGTGCCAGCAGTCCTGGGGGGGGGCTTGAGCAGTACTTC.

The genes are TRBV9 and TRBJ2-1; 8 bases line up with TRBD2. Germline V gives CDR1 SGDLS, CDR2 YYNGEE. This CDR3 is 17 amino acids long. Trimming removed 0 bases from V and 3 bases from J; junction bases left unmatched: 8. The chain's CDR3 is CASSVDSRAGVYNEQFF. The CDR3 nucleotides are TGTGCCAGCAGCGTAGACTCCCGAGCGGGGGTCTACAATGAGCAGTTCTTC.

The V gene is TRBV27, the J gene TRBJ1-6; D may be TRBD1 (5 bases). Germline V CDR1 and CDR2: MNHEY, SMNVEV (reference sequence). The germline V and J ends were trimmed by 6 bases and 3 bases, with 9 bases remaining between them. The CDR3 length is 14 residues. The CDR3 spells CASSPQGYNSPLHF. Here the CDR3 DNA reads TGTGCCAGCAGCCCTCAGGGCTATAATTCACCCCTCCACTTT.

The chain joins TRBV7-8 to TRBJ2-7; D remains ambiguous. V gave up 2 bases and J gave up 2 bases, with 13 bases separating them. Germline assignment: CDR1 SGHVS and CDR2 FQNEAQ. This CDR3 has 15 residues. CDR3 amino acids: CASSLPVRGTYEQYF. The CDR3, as DNA: TGTGCCAGCAGCTTACCTGTTCGCGGTACCTACGAGCAGTACTTC.

The chain uses TRBV4-3 and TRBJ2-3, with D possibly TRBD2 on 6 matching bases. This CDR3 is 19 amino acids long. CDR1 and CDR2 from the germline V gene are LGHNA and YSLEER. V gave up 0 bases and J gave up 1 base, with 20 bases separating them. CDR3 bases: TGCGCCAGCAGCCAAGATTGGGGGGTCCCCCCCCTAGGCACAGATACGCAGTATTTT. Its protein product is CASSQDWGVPPLGTDTQYF.

The chain carries TRBV4-1 and TRBJ2-1; 10 positions agree with TRBD2. The CDR3 has 17 residues. Germline trimming cut 4 bases from V and 12 bases from J; bases unmatched to any gene: 18. The germline gives CDR1 MGHRA, CDR2 YSYEKL. The CDR3 DNA reads as TGCGCCAGCAGCCTCTCTAGCGGGGGCCTATCCTACAGGGGGCAGTTCTTC. This codes for CASSLSSGGLSYRGQFF.

This clone was seen just once. V is TRBV28 and J is TRBJ2-7; D is tentatively TRBD1 or TRBD2 (5 bases each). The germline CDR1 and CDR2 sequences are MDHEN and SYDVKM. V was pared by 2 bases and J by 3 bases, with 11 bases between. The CDR3 sequence is 14 residues long. The DNA of the CDR3 is TGTGCCAGCAGTTTAGGGGACGGCCGCTACGAGCAGTACTTC. Translating it yields CASSLGDGRYEQYF.

Only a few counts were recorded for this clone. Here the CDR3 DNA reads TGTGCCAGCAGCTTAGGCCTTTGGGGGGCCTATGGCTACACCTTC. This sequence encodes CASSLGLWGAYGYTF. This rearrangement joins TRBV7-8 to TRBJ1-2, with D perhaps matching TRBD1 (6 bases). Germline CDR1 SGHVS, CDR2 FQNEAQ. This CDR3 spans 15 amino acids. The V and J ends lost 1 base and 4 bases respectively, with 13 bases between them.